The rows below give T cell receptor beta chains drawn from one sample of a study of blood T cell repertoires in COVID-19. The assay was immunoSEQ multiplex PCR, and TCRdb's table has in-frame clones only and misses some. There are over 120,000 clones in the sample; approximately 83% occur only once, and approximately 3.8% lies in the top ten. Sample: peripheral blood. The source of these receptors is a woman aged 55-69 years with acute or convalescent COVID-19. CDR3s include the opening cysteine and the closing phenylalanine or tryptophan. The D gene is left open where the match is weak. Expanded clones are given a class, and other clones once, few, many or no size at all.

CDR3 DNA,CDR3 protein,D gene,J gene,V gene,clone size
TGTGCCAGCAGTTACACGGACAGGGCTAGCAATCAGCCCCAGCATTTT,CASSYTDRASNQPQHF,TRBD1,TRBJ1-5,TRBV6-6,few
TGTGCCAGCAGTTTCCCCGGGACAGGGAGTGAAAAACTGTTTTTT,CASSFPGTGSEKLFF,TRBD1,TRBJ1-4,TRBV28,-
TGTGCCAGCAGTTCCAGGGAAGCCGCTAGCACAGATACGCAGTATTTT,CASSSREAASTDTQYF,-,TRBJ2-3,TRBV27,-
TGTGCCAGTAGTTCAGACTCGAATCAGCCCCAGCATTTT,CASSSDSNQPQHF,-,TRBJ1-5,TRBV19,-
TGTGCCACCAGTTCATTGAACACTGAAGCTTTCTTT,CATSSLNTEAFF,-,TRBJ1-1,TRBV24-1,-
TGTGCCAGCAGCCAAGCGGGACAGGTCTATGGCTACACCTTC,CASSQAGQVYGYTF,TRBD1,TRBJ1-2,TRBV3-1/TRBV3-2,few
TGTGCCAGCAGTTACTCGGGGACAGGCAATCAGCCCCAGCATTTT,CASSYSGTGNQPQHF,TRBD1,TRBJ1-5,TRBV6-5,-
TGTGCCAGCAGTACAGGGACCGCCGGTGAAAAACTGTTTTTT,CASSTGTAGEKLFF,-,TRBJ1-4,TRBV6-5,-
TGTGCCAGCAGCCCGTATGAGGGTCAACAGCCCCAGCATTTT,CASSPYEGQQPQHF,-,TRBJ1-5,TRBV7-9,few
TGTGCCTCTTCCGTGGAGGGAGAATGGGATGAGCAGTTCTTC,CASSVEGEWDEQFF,-,TRBJ2-1,TRBV19,-
TGTGCCAGCAGCTTAGATTTTGCTAGCACGAACATTCAGTACTTC,CASSLDFASTNIQYF,-,TRBJ2-4,TRBV11-3,-
TGTGCCAGCAGACACCCCGACAGCGTTTACACTGAAGCTTTCTTT,CASRHPDSVYTEAFF,-,TRBJ1-1,TRBV28,-
TGTGCCAGCAGTTTACCCCCAGAAGCGGTAGTCAAAAACATTCAGTACTTC,CASSLPPEAVVKNIQYF,-,TRBJ2-4,TRBV28,-
TGTGCCAGCAGCTTAGCGAATCGGGAGGCTTACAATGAGCAGTTCTTC,CASSLANREAYNEQFF,TRBD2,TRBJ2-1,TRBV7-8,-
TGTGCCAGCAGTTTGCAGGGTGGAAGCGAGCAGTACTTC,CASSLQGGSEQYF,-,TRBJ2-7,TRBV12-3/TRBV12-4,-
TGTGCCAGCAGGCCGGGACAGAACTATGGCTACACCTTC,CASRPGQNYGYTF,TRBD1,TRBJ1-2,TRBV6-5,-
TGTGCCAGCAGCTCGACAGGGATAGCTGAAGCTTTCTTT,CASSSTGIAEAFF,TRBD1,TRBJ1-1,TRBV12-3/TRBV12-4,-
TGTGCCAGCAGCTTAGGAGGACAGACCAATGAGCAGTTCTTC,CASSLGGQTNEQFF,-,TRBJ2-1,TRBV11-3,-